This TCR beta chain was sequenced for a study of blood T cell repertoires in COVID-19. Study-level information: Acute-phase and convalescent COVID-19 samples originated in the United States, Italy and Spain. PBMCs, B-cell-depleted T cells, or T cells were the source of the cDNA or gDNA that made up the material.

The V end lost 5 bases, the J end lost 5 bases, and 13 bases lay between the germline ends. The CDR3 has 13 amino acids. Germline-derived CDR1 and CDR2 are SEHNR and FQNEAQ (reference sequence). Original analysis: From reference gene primer amplification, estimates of nucleated cell counts were derived. Here immunoSEQ multiplex PCR was the method, and the copy in TCRdb shows in-frame clones only, minus some. Clone size and V and J calls were adopted from that table, with D and trimming inferred from the DNA. The sample lists about 190,000 clones, roughly four fifths occurring once. The chain recombines TRBV7-9 with TRBJ2-7; maybe TRBD2 (6 bases). The clonotype was recovered from a man aged 25-40 years with active or convalescent COVID-19. The specimen sequenced was peripheral blood. The CDR3 protein is CASSRDSRDEQYF. DNA of the CDR3: TGTGCCAGCAGCCGGGACTCCCGGGACGAGCAGTACTTC.